The source of this TCR beta chain is a study of T cells after yellow fever vaccination. About the research overall: Where fractions had low cell numbers, libraries were prepared from them with the SMART-Seq v4 Ultra Low Input RNA kit. Findings and limits, study-wide: Most primary-vaccination clones recurred post-booster (roughly 97% CD4, about 90% CD8). There was a possibility that FACS-sorted repertoires contained abundant clonotypes contaminating from the bulk population.

It was through 5'RACE template switching that TCR cDNA was made, with a universal primer site and UMIs added. TCRdb reprocessed the 5' RACE reads with MiXCR, giving one entry per CDR3 protein. The data hold 160,000 or so distinct CDR3 sequences, with 6% to 7.5% observed a single time. This clonotype was recorded at least ten times. Its specificity is unknown. CDR3 length: 14 amino acids. Between the trimmed V and J ends, which lost 3 bases and 1 base, there was a span of 11 bases. Germline V gene lookup returns CDR1 SGHRS and CDR2 YFSETQ. This sequence originates from a man younger than 35 who received the YFV17D yellow fever vaccine. The chain recombines TRBV5-1 with TRBJ2-7, with D perhaps TRBD1 (6 bases). Sequencing was performed on CD4+ T cells sorted from PBMCs, taken 5 days after the first yellow fever vaccination. The CDR3: CASSYQDSSYEQYF. DNA of the CDR3: TGCGCCAGCAGCTACCAGGACAGTTCCTACGAGCAGTACTTC.